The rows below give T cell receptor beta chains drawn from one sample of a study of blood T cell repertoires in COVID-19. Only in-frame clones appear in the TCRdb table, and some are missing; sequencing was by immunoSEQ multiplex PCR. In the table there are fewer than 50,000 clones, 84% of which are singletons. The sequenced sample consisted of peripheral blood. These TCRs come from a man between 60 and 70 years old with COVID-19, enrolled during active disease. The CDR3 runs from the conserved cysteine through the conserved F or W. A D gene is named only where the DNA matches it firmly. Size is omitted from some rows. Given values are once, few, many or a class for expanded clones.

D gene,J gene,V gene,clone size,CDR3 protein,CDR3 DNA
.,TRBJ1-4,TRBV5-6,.,CASSLLKREKLFF,TGTGCCAGCAGCTTACTGAAGCGGGAAAAACTGTTTTTT
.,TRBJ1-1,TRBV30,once,CAWSQQTTEAFF,TGTGCCTGGAGCCAACAAACCACTGAAGCTTTCTTT
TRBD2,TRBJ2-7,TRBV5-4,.,CASSLGQGLAGAAEQYF,TGTGCCAGCAGCTTGGGACAGGGGCTAGCGGGAGCGGCTGAGCAGTACTTC
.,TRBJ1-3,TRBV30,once,CAWQRRGTMGNTIYF,TGTGCCTGGCAGAGGAGGGGAACAATGGGAAACACCATATATTTT
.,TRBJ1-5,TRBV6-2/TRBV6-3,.,CASSISGTPYQPQHF,TGTGCCAGCAGTATTTCAGGGACTCCCTATCAGCCCCAGCATTTT
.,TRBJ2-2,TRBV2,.,CASSEARGWRADGELFF,TGTGCCAGCAGTGAAGCCCGGGGGTGGCGGGCTGACGGGGAGCTGTTTTTT
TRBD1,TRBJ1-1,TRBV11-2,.,CASSLEPGQGSFF,TGTGCCAGCAGCTTAGAACCGGGACAGGGGTCTTTCTTT
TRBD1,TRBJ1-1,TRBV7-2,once,CASSFGTANTEAFF,TGTGCCAGCAGCTTTGGGACAGCAAACACTGAAGCTTTCTTT
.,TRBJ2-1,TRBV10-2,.,CASSDYSARFNEQFF,TGCGCCAGCAGTGATTATAGCGCCAGGTTCAATGAGCAGTTCTTC
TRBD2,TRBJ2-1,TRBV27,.,CASSRHGRPDEQFF,TGTGCCAGCAGTAGACACGGGAGGCCCGATGAGCAGTTCTTC
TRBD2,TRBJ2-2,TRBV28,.,CASCSGLAAYTGELFF,TGTGCCAGCTGTTCGGGACTAGCGGCCTACACCGGGGAGCTGTTTTTT
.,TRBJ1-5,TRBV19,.,CASRTTVYSNQPQHF,TGTGCCAGTAGGACGACAGTTTATAGCAATCAGCCCCAGCATTTT
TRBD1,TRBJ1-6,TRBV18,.,CASSSLPSTGGGKDSPLHF,TGTGCCAGCTCATCACTCCCCTCTACAGGGGGAGGGAAGGATTCACCCCTCCACTTT
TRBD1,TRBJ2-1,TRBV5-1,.,CASSDRQGGIGEQFF,TGCGCCAGCAGCGATCGACAGGGGGGTATTGGTGAGCAGTTCTTC
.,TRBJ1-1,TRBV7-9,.,CASSLRMQGWTEAFF,TGTGCCAGCAGCCTACGGATGCAGGGATGGACTGAAGCTTTCTTT
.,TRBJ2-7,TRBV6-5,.,CASSSTATYEQYF,TGTGCCAGCAGTTCAACAGCCACCTACGAGCAGTACTTC
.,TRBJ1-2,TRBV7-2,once,CASSRTGNYGYTF,TGTGCCAGCAGCCGCACAGGCAACTATGGCTACACCTTC
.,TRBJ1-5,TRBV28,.,CASSPRGGRQPQHF,TGTGCCAGCAGTCCCCGCGGGGGCAGGCAGCCCCAGCATTTT
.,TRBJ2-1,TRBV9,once,CASSVGGNSNEQFF,TGTGCCAGCAGCGTTGGCGGGAACAGTAATGAGCAGTTCTTC
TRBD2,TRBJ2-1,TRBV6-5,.,CASRRDGRWDEQFF,TGTGCCAGCAGACGGGACGGGAGGTGGGATGAGCAGTTCTTC
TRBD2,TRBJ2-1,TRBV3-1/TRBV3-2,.,CASSHSGAGGPRAYNEQFF,TGTGCCAGCAGCCACTCGGGGGCGGGAGGGCCCAGGGCCTACAATGAGCAGTTCTTC
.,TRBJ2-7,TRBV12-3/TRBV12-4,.,CASTAGNYEQYF,TGTGCCAGCACCGCGGGGAACTACGAGCAGTACTTC
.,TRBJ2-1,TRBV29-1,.,CSVGTSWDNEQFF,TGCAGCGTTGGGACATCGTGGGACAATGAGCAGTTCTTC
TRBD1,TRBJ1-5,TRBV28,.,CASSGAGGSNQPQHF,TGTGCCAGCAGTGGGGCAGGGGGCAGCAATCAGCCCCAGCATTTT
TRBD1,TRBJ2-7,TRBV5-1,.,CASSSTGTGVYEQYF,TGCGCCAGCAGCTCCACCGGGACAGGGGTCTACGAGCAGTACTTC
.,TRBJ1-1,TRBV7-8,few,CASSWGRNTEAFF,TGTGCCAGCAGCTGGGGGCGAAACACTGAAGCTTTCTTT
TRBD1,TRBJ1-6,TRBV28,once,CASSRQGIFSPLHF,TGTGCCAGCAGCCGACAGGGGATATTCTCACCCCTCCACTTT
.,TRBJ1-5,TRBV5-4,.,CASSLGGGRQPQHF,TGTGCCAGCAGCTTGGGGGGGGGCAGGCAGCCCCAGCATTTT
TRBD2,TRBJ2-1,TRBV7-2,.,CASSLGGRGNEQFF,TGTGCCAGCAGCTTAGGAGGGAGGGGCAATGAGCAGTTCTTC
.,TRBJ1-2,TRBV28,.,CASNSQGDGYTF,TGTGCCAGCAATTCACAGGGAGATGGCTACACCTTC
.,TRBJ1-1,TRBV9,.,CASGGRNTEAFF,TGTGCCAGCGGGGGGAGAAACACTGAAGCTTTCTTT
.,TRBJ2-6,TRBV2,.,CASRQGKGANVLTF,TGTGCCAGCAGGCAGGGGAAAGGGGCCAACGTCCTGACTTTC
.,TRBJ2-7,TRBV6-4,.,CASSDFFSGERLCQYF,TGTGCCAGCAGTGACTTCTTCTCCGGGGAGCGACTATGCCAGTACTTC
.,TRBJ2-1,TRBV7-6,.,CASSQPSGEQFF,TGTGCCAGCAGCCAACCGTCGGGTGAGCAGTTCTTC
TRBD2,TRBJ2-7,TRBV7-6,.,CASSLAAGAEQYF,TGTGCCAGCAGCTTAGCTGCGGGAGCCGAGCAGTACTTC
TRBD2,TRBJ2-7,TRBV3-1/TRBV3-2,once,CASSHQTSGRKNEQYF,TGTGCCAGCAGCCATCAAACTAGCGGGAGGAAGAACGAGCAGTACTTC
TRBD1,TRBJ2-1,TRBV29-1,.,CSVEGTGRNYNEQFF,TGCAGCGTTGAGGGGACAGGGAGGAACTACAATGAGCAGTTCTTC